The clone carrying this TCR beta chain occurred many times. This CDR3 comprises 10 residues. Germline CDR1 and CDR2: SGDLS and YYNGEE. The V end lost 6 bases, the J end lost 2 bases, and 1 base lay between the germline ends. This sample is part of a study of T cells of healthy individuals. TCRdb processed the 5' RACE reads anew with MiXCR; each CDR3 protein has one entry. The repertoire holds roughly 76,000 distinct CDR3 sequences, with more than 5% as singletons. The receptor's source is a female donor in good health. The V gene is TRBV9, the J gene TRBJ2-3; D unresolved. CDR3 loop: CASNTDTQYF. CDR3 bases: TGTGCCAGCAACACAGATACGCAGTATTTT.